These 22 T cell receptor beta chains share one sample of origin, sequenced in a study of cytomegalovirus exposure and HLA in healthy donors. Use of 60 Vbeta and 13 Jbeta primers characterized the PCR. TCRdb's table, derived via immunoSEQ multiplex PCR, lists solely in-frame clones and lacks some. In all, the sample yields about 64,000 clones. Sequencing was carried out using PBMCs. The receptors originated from a woman younger than 30 in good health and CMV-seronegative.

The genes are TRBV11-3 and TRBJ2-7, with 8 positions matching TRBD2. Germline V CDR1 and CDR2: SGHNT, YENEEA. Trimming took 4 bases from V and 3 from J; bases not matched to a gene: 8. This CDR3 is built from 15 residues. CDR3 amino acids: CASSSGGDSLYEQYF. Here the CDR3 DNA reads TGTGCCAGCAGCTCGGGGGGGGACTCCCTCTACGAGCAGTACTTC.

The chain recombines TRBV29-1 with TRBJ2-3; 8 positions agree with TRBD1. The CDR3 loop spans 15 amino acids. V lost 7 bases to trimming and J lost 6 bases; unmatched junction nucleotides: 15. Germline lookup yields CDR1 SQVTM and CDR2 ANQGSEA. The CDR3 is CSDLKRQGSYDTQYF. DNA of the CDR3: TGCAGCGACCTAAAAAGACAGGGGTCGTACGATACGCAGTATTTT.

The gene calls are TRBV7-9 and TRBJ2-2, with 13 bases lining up with TRBD2. CDR1 and CDR2 from the germline V gene are SEHNR and FQNEAQ (reference sequence). V shed 0 bases, J shed 6 bases, and the junction held 7 bases outside the gene matches. The CDR3 runs to 18 residues. As DNA, the CDR3 is TGTGCCAGCAGCTTAGCCCGGCGGACTAGCGGGAGTTCCGGGGAGCTGTTTTTT. Encoded protein: CASSLARRTSGSSGELFF.

The chain recombines TRBV6-5 with TRBJ2-7, with 7 positions matching TRBD1. This CDR3 contains 15 residues. The V gene's germline CDR1 is MNHEY and CDR2 SVGAGI. V was clipped by 5 bases and J by 2 bases; unmatched bases: 9. The CDR3 reads CASSPPGQRAYEQYF. The DNA for the CDR3 is TGTGCCAGCAGTCCACCGGGACAGCGTGCCTACGAGCAGTACTTC.

This chain uses TRBV5-1 with TRBJ2-2; TRBD2 matches at 11 bases. Germline V lookup: CDR1 SGHRS, CDR2 YFSETQ. Trimming removed 0 bases from V and 1 base from J; junction bases left unmatched: 2. The CDR3 totals 17 residues. The CDR3 sequence is CASSLALAGGNTGELFF. As DNA, the CDR3 is TGCGCCAGCAGCTTGGCTCTAGCGGGAGGGAACACCGGGGAGCTGTTTTTT.

The chain recombines TRBV30 with TRBJ1-1; tentative D call: TRBD1 (5 bases). CDR3 length equals 12 residues. With 8 bases removed from V and 5 bases from J, the gap between germline ends came to 15 bases. Germline assignment: CDR1 GTSNPN and CDR2 SVGIG (reference sequence). This CDR3 is CAREVGGTEAFF. CDR3 sequence (DNA): TGTGCCCGCGAAGTCGGGGGAACTGAAGCTTTCTTT.

The chain uses TRBV27 and TRBJ2-3; possibly TRBD1 for D (5 bases). Germline CDR1 MNHEY, CDR2 SMNVEV (reference sequence). With 3 bases removed from V and 3 bases from J, the gap between germline ends came to 7 bases. This CDR3 has 13 residues. The CDR3 DNA follows: TGTGCCAGCAGTTTCCAGGGTACAGATACGCAGTATTTT. Translated: CASSFQGTDTQYF.

V is TRBV6-1 and J is TRBJ2-5; D is perhaps TRBD1 (6 bases). The germline V gene encodes CDR1 MNHNS and CDR2 SASEGT. The CDR3 consists of 16 residues. V was shortened by 1 base and J by 5 bases, with 17 bases between the two germline ends. Here the CDR3 reads CASSEGRQGHVETQYF. In nucleotides, the CDR3 is TGTGCCAGCAGTGAAGGGAGGCAGGGACATGTTGAGACCCAGTACTTC.

The chain carries TRBV30 and TRBJ1-6; a weak D match, TRBD1 (5 bases). Germline V gives CDR1 GTSNPN, CDR2 SVGIG (reference sequence). Between the trimmed V and J ends, which lost 3 bases and 5 bases, there was a span of 14 bases. The CDR3 contains 15 residues. For the CDR3, the DNA is TGTGCCTGGAGCCAACTGTGGGGGGATAATTCACCCCTCCACTTT. Its protein is CAWSQLWGDNSPLHF.

The chain employs TRBV29-1 and TRBJ1-2; tentatively, D is TRBD1 (5 bases). The CDR3 sequence is 15 residues long. The V gene's germline CDR1 is SQVTM and CDR2 ANQGSEA. V was shortened by 7 bases and J by 0 bases, with 18 bases between the two germline ends. CDR3 sequence (DNA): TGCAGCGGGGGGGGGAGGGTGATCGCTAACTATGGCTACACCTTC. It codes for CSGGGRVIANYGYTF.

The chain uses TRBV9 and TRBJ2-2; the match to TRBD2 covers 10 bases. This CDR3 has 15 residues. CDR1 is SGDLS, CDR2 YYNGEE, per germline. V trimming: 0 bases; J trimming: 9 bases; junction bases outside the gene matches: 5. The CDR3, as DNA: TGTGCCAGCAGCGTAGATACTAGCGGGACCCGGGAGCTGTTTTTT. Encoded protein: CASSVDTSGTRELFF.

The CDR3 coding sequence is TGTGCCAGCAGTCCCCGTGGGAGGCTGGATAATGAGCAGTTCTTC. Protein: CASSPRGRLDNEQFF. This chain links TRBV2 with TRBJ2-1; D perhaps matches TRBD2 (6 bases). V shed 5 bases and J shed 7 bases, with 18 bases lying between them. Germline CDR1 SNHLY, CDR2 FYNNEI. This CDR3 has 15 residues.

The chain links TRBV6-1 to TRBJ2-2; D is perhaps TRBD1 (5 bases). The germline V gene encodes CDR1 MNHNS and CDR2 SASEGT. The CDR3 loop spans 13 amino acids. The ends were cut back, 6 bases at V and 5 bases at J, with 10 bases in the middle. In DNA, the CDR3 is TGTGCCAGCAGGCTAGGGGAAACCGGGGAGCTGTTTTTT. It yields the protein CASRLGETGELFF.

This sequence joins TRBV19 and TRBJ1-1; D is undetermined. Germline CDR1 reads LNHDA; CDR2 reads SQIVND (reference sequence). Trimming cost V 5 bases and J 3 bases, with 10 bases left between them. This CDR3 has 13 amino acids. The CDR3 nucleotides are TGTGCCAGTAGTTCTGTTAGTTACACTGAAGCTTTCTTT. Protein product: CASSSVSYTEAFF.

V usage is TRBV29-1 and J usage is TRBJ2-3; 11 nucleotides agree with TRBD2. Germline CDR1 SQVTM, CDR2 ANQGSEA. Losses at the gene ends were 2 bases for V and 12 bases for J; bases not matched to a gene: 13. The CDR3 consists of 15 residues. CDR3 nucleotide sequence: TGCAGCGTTGAACCCCCGACTAGCGGGATCACCACCCAGTATTTT. It yields the protein CSVEPPTSGITTQYF.

The genes are TRBV30 and TRBJ1-5, with 8 positions matching TRBD1. Germline V gene data show CDR1 as GTSNPN and CDR2 as SVGIG (reference sequence). V gave up 4 bases and J gave up 0 bases; unmatched junction bases: 5. CDR3 length equals 15 residues. The CDR3 protein is CAWNGQGPSNQPQHF. CDR3 nucleotides: TGTGCCTGGAATGGACAGGGCCCTAGCAATCAGCCCCAGCATTTT.

The chain employs TRBV11-2 and TRBJ2-7; D gene unclear. In germline, CDR1 is SGHAT, CDR2 FQNNGV. The V end lost 0 bases, the J end lost 5 bases, and 8 bases lay between the germline ends. The CDR3 is 13 residues long. CDR3 nucleotide sequence: TGTGCCAGCAGCTTAGATCAAGAGGACGAGCAGTACTTC. Amino acids: CASSLDQEDEQYF. The complete variable domain, with remaining parts taken from reference TRBV11-2 and TRBJ2-7, reads EAGVAQSPRYKIIEKRQSVAFWCNPISGHATLYWYQQILGQGPKLLIQFQNNGVVDDSQLPKDRFSAERLKGVDSTLKIQPAKLEDSAVYLCASSLDQEDEQYFGPGTRLTVT.

This sequence joins TRBV6-1 and TRBJ2-7, with TRBD2 identical over 8 bases. The germline V gene encodes CDR1 MNHNS and CDR2 SASEGT. V was clipped by 5 bases and J by 1 base; unmatched bases: 4. The CDR3 extends over 14 amino acids. CDR3 coding DNA: TGTGCCAGCAGTCCGGGGGGGACGTCCTACGAGCAGTACTTC. It specifies CASSPGGTSYEQYF.

The gene calls are TRBV6-6 and TRBJ1-5; D gene ambiguous. In germline, CDR1 is MNHNY, CDR2 SVGAGI (reference sequence). Trimming stripped 7 bases from V and 5 bases from J, with 15 bases between. This CDR3 is built from 14 residues. CDR3 DNA: TGTGCCAGCACCTCCTCCGGGGAGGATCAGCCCCAGCATTTT. Its translation: CASTSSGEDQPQHF.

The chain carries TRBV5-1 and TRBJ1-1; D is ambiguous. Germline V gene sequence: CDR1 SGHRS, CDR2 YFSETQ. The CDR3 is 15 amino acids. V lost 2 bases to trimming and J lost 1 base, with 12 bases between them. In DNA form, the CDR3 reads TGCGCCAGCAGCTTCGGTCTTTTCGCGAACACTGAAGCTTTCTTT. Translation: CASSFGLFANTEAFF.

This chain uses TRBV7-2 with TRBJ2-3, with 12 bases that match TRBD2. Germline CDR1 is SGHTA and CDR2 is FQGNSA. This CDR3 has 16 residues. V shed 6 bases, J shed 0 bases, and the junction held 4 bases outside the gene matches. The chain's CDR3 is CASRRTSGTSTDTQYF. DNA for the CDR3: TGTGCCAGCAGACGGACTAGCGGGACTAGCACAGATACGCAGTATTTT. Complete variable domain (other parts from reference TRBV7-2 and TRBJ2-3): GAGVSQSPSNKVTEKGKDVELRCDPISGHTALYWYRQSLGQGLEFLIYFQGNSAPDKSGLPSDRFSAERTGGSVSTLTIQRTQQEDSAVYLCASRRTSGTSTDTQYFGPGTRLTVL.

V usage is TRBV25-1 and J usage is TRBJ1-2, with no clear D. The V gene's germline CDR1 is MGHDK and CDR2 SYGVNS. V was clipped by 4 bases and J by 2 bases, with 11 bases between them. The CDR3 loop spans 14 amino acids. The chain's CDR3 is CASSGIVLNYGYTF. CDR3 sequence (DNA): TGTGCCAGCAGTGGAATAGTCTTGAACTATGGCTACACCTTC.